The rows below give T cell receptor beta chains drawn from one sample of a study of shared clonotypes between healthy human individuals. The table came from immunoSEQ multiplex PCR; TCRdb's copy has only in-frame clones and leaves some out. The sample carries over 850,000 clones, approximately 80% recorded once. The sample was memory CD4+ T cells from PBMCs. The origin of the receptors is a man younger than 35 in good health. Some clones in this sample may be carry-over from other donors' samples. The CDR3 runs from the conserved cysteine through the conserved F or W.

cdr3_length: 15; j_call: TRBJ2-5; v_call: TRBV6-1; cdr3_aa: CASSDSIQGRETQYF
cdr3_length: 16; j_call: TRBJ2-7; v_call: TRBV27; cdr3_aa: CASRRNIRDRTYEQYF
cdr3_length: 15; j_call: TRBJ2-5; v_call: TRBV28; cdr3_aa: CASRPRQAYQETQYF
cdr3_length: 16; j_call: TRBJ1-1; v_call: TRBV19; cdr3_aa: CATSPRRTTSGTEAFF
cdr3_length: 15; j_call: TRBJ1-4; v_call: TRBV5-6; cdr3_aa: CASSLTGATNEKLFF
cdr3_length: 13; j_call: TRBJ1-2; v_call: TRBV29-1; cdr3_aa: CSVTAPGPAGYTF
cdr3_length: 15; j_call: TRBJ1-5; v_call: TRBV5-1; cdr3_aa: CASSPRGAPNQPQHF
cdr3_length: 15; j_call: TRBJ2-3; v_call: TRBV5-1; cdr3_aa: CASSLTSGKLDTQYF
cdr3_length: 14; j_call: TRBJ2-7; v_call: TRBV11-1; cdr3_aa: CASSWTSGGYEQYF
cdr3_length: 14; j_call: TRBJ2-7; v_call: TRBV28; cdr3_aa: CASSASGISWEQCF
cdr3_length: 15; j_call: TRBJ2-3; v_call: TRBV7-2; cdr3_aa: CASSPQGNKGNTQYF
cdr3_length: 15; j_call: TRBJ2-7; v_call: TRBV7-2; cdr3_aa: CASSPRTGSSYEQYF
cdr3_length: 16; j_call: TRBJ2-1; v_call: TRBV5-1; cdr3_aa: CASSLTLAGGPNEQFF
cdr3_length: 15; j_call: TRBJ2-2; v_call: TRBV10-3; cdr3_aa: CAISYGLSGGGELFF
cdr3_length: 13; j_call: TRBJ1-2; v_call: TRBV10-3; cdr3_aa: CAISAQVQGYYTF
cdr3_length: 16; j_call: TRBJ2-5; v_call: TRBV5-4; cdr3_aa: CASSLFRGAVDGTQYF
cdr3_length: 18; j_call: TRBJ1-1; v_call: TRBV11-2; cdr3_aa: CASSLVGLGYGENTEAFF
cdr3_length: 15; j_call: TRBJ1-5; v_call: TRBV15; cdr3_aa: CATSRDADYNQPQHF
cdr3_length: 16; j_call: TRBJ2-3; v_call: TRBV7-9; cdr3_aa: CASNLRGQANKNTQYF
cdr3_length: 15; j_call: TRBJ2-2; v_call: TRBV5-5; cdr3_aa: CASSLDYRGDGELFF
cdr3_length: 15; j_call: TRBJ2-1; v_call: TRBV7-6; cdr3_aa: CASSLGGGVYNEQFF
cdr3_length: 15; j_call: TRBJ1-1; v_call: TRBV19; cdr3_aa: CASSMGPGWNTEAFF
cdr3_length: 14; j_call: TRBJ2-1; v_call: TRBV5-1; cdr3_aa: CASSLAGDIGEQFF
cdr3_length: 13; j_call: TRBJ2-2; v_call: TRBV7-2; cdr3_aa: CASSPVRAGELFF
cdr3_length: 17; j_call: TRBJ2-1; v_call: TRBV4-1; cdr3_aa: CASSQVGLDRGYNEQFF
cdr3_length: 15; j_call: TRBJ2-7; v_call: TRBV5-1; cdr3_aa: CASSLVTSATYEQYF
cdr3_length: 16; j_call: TRBJ1-2; v_call: TRBV11-2; cdr3_aa: CASSPPGSGANYGYTF
cdr3_length: 15; j_call: TRBJ1-5; v_call: TRBV19; cdr3_aa: CASNSRRGLVEPQHF
cdr3_length: 15; j_call: TRBJ2-5; v_call: TRBV5-4; cdr3_aa: CASSHPRTSMETQYF
cdr3_length: 14; j_call: TRBJ1-5; v_call: TRBV30; cdr3_aa: CAWSPGQEAQPQHF
cdr3_length: 13; j_call: TRBJ1-2; v_call: TRBV5-6; cdr3_aa: CASSPGTGVGYTF
cdr3_length: 13; j_call: TRBJ2-3; v_call: TRBV28; cdr3_aa: CASRRQGTDTQYF
cdr3_length: 12; j_call: TRBJ1-3; v_call: TRBV30; cdr3_aa: CAWSVSENTIYF
cdr3_length: 16; j_call: TRBJ2-1; v_call: TRBV6-5; cdr3_aa: CASSYILAGGLDEQFF
cdr3_length: 14; j_call: TRBJ2-3; v_call: TRBV19; cdr3_aa: CASSAKRLTDTQYF
cdr3_length: 14; j_call: TRBJ1-2; v_call: TRBV19; cdr3_aa: CASSRQGSSYGYTF
cdr3_length: 13; j_call: TRBJ1-1; v_call: TRBV30; cdr3_aa: CAWSLQTNTEAFF
cdr3_length: 16; j_call: TRBJ2-7; v_call: TRBV5-1; cdr3_aa: CASSLGQGISSSEQYF
cdr3_length: 14; j_call: TRBJ1-2; v_call: TRBV6-6; cdr3_aa: CASKPGPLNYGYTF
cdr3_length: 14; j_call: TRBJ2-7; v_call: TRBV7-2; cdr3_aa: CASSLGWRTYEQYF
cdr3_length: 17; j_call: TRBJ2-2; v_call: TRBV4-3; cdr3_aa: CASSPQFRQGRTGELFF
cdr3_length: 17; j_call: TRBJ2-7; v_call: TRBV27; cdr3_aa: CASSVITSGRADYEQYF
cdr3_length: 16; j_call: TRBJ1-2; v_call: TRBV5-1; cdr3_aa: CASSPGQVLANYGYTF
cdr3_length: 13; j_call: TRBJ2-1; v_call: TRBV5-1; cdr3_aa: CASSLETVSEQFF
cdr3_length: 13; j_call: TRBJ2-4; v_call: TRBV28; cdr3_aa: CASSFSGLGIQYF
cdr3_length: 15; j_call: TRBJ2-5; v_call: TRBV28; cdr3_aa: CASRPRGTYQETQYF
cdr3_length: 15; j_call: TRBJ2-2; v_call: TRBV18; cdr3_aa: CASSPRGVDTGELFF
cdr3_length: 14; j_call: TRBJ1-1; v_call: TRBV11-1; cdr3_aa: CASSFGGANTEAFF
cdr3_length: 16; j_call: TRBJ1-1; v_call: TRBV11-2; cdr3_aa: CASSQFRGSGNTEAFF
cdr3_length: 15; j_call: TRBJ1-2; v_call: TRBV28; cdr3_aa: CASSPGTDVNYGYTF
cdr3_length: 15; j_call: TRBJ2-5; v_call: TRBV2; cdr3_aa: CASKGLAGLQETQYF
cdr3_length: 15; j_call: TRBJ2-3; v_call: TRBV9; cdr3_aa: CASSVPGSSTDTQYF
cdr3_length: 15; j_call: TRBJ2-7; v_call: TRBV5-1; cdr3_aa: CASSFLAGGSYEQYF
cdr3_length: 13; j_call: TRBJ2-5; v_call: TRBV5-8; cdr3_aa: CASSWQGQETQYF
cdr3_length: 13; j_call: TRBJ2-7; v_call: TRBV7-9; cdr3_aa: CASSIGTSGSRYF
cdr3_length: 14; j_call: TRBJ1-1; v_call: TRBV2; cdr3_aa: CASSEEALNTEAFF
cdr3_length: 13; j_call: TRBJ1-1; v_call: TRBV6-5; cdr3_aa: CASSRTGTTEAFF
cdr3_length: 15; j_call: TRBJ2-7; v_call: TRBV9; cdr3_aa: CASSVGGRDYYEQYF
cdr3_length: 15; j_call: TRBJ2-2; v_call: TRBV18; cdr3_aa: CASSPRGGTTGELFF